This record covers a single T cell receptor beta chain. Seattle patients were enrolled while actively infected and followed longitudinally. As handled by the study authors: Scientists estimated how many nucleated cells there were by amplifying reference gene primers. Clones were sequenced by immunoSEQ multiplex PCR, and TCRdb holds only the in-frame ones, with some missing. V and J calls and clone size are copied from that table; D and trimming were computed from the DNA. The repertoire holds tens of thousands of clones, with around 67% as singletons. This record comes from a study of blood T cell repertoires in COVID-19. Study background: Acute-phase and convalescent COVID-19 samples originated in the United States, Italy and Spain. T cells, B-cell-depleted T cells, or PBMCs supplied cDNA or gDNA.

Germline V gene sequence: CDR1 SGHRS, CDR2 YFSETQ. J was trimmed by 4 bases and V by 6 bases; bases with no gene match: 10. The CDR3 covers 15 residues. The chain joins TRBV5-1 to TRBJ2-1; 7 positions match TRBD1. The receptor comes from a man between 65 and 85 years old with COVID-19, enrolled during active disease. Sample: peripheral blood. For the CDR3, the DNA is TGCGCCAGCAAGGGTTCGGGACAGACTTACAATGAGCAGTTCTTC. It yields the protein CASKGSGQTYNEQFF.